This section outlines one TCR beta chain sequence together with its context. Its cognate antigen is unknown. This CDR3 is 13 amino acids long. CDR1 is SNHLY and CDR2 is FYNNEI in the germline V gene. The trim removed 10 bases at V and 4 bases at J, leaving 7 bases unmatched. Genomic DNA from each subset was divided evenly over several immunoSEQ plates. Some clones are missing from TCRdb's copy, which holds only in-frame ones; the method was immunoSEQ multiplex PCR. The top ten clones hold about 1.5% of a sample with approximately 980,000 clones, around 80% of them seen once. This entry belongs to a study of shared clonotypes between healthy human individuals. Study-wide results and limits: Unshared clonotypes carried lower generation probabilities than those common to all four donors.

The source of this sequence is a man aged 18 to 29 in good health. The chain couples TRBV2 to TRBJ2-5; 9 bases map to TRBD1. What was sequenced was memory CD4+ T cells sorted from blood. The subset here: CD45RA-negative fraction. The CDR3, as DNA: TGTGCCACGAAGACAGGGGGGGGAGAGACCCAGTACTTC. It encodes CATKTGGGETQYF.